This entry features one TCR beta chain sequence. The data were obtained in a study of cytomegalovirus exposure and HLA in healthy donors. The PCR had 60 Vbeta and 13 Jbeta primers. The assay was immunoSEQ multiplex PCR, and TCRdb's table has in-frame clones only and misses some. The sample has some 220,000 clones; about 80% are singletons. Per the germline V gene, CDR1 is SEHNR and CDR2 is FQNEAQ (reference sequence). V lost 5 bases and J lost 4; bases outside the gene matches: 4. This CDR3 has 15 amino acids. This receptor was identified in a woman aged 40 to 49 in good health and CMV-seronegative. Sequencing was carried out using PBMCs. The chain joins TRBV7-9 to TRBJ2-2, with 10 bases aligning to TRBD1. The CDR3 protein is CASSRQGATTGELFF. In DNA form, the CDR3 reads TGTGCCAGCAGCCGACAGGGGGCGACCACCGGGGAGCTGTTTTTT.